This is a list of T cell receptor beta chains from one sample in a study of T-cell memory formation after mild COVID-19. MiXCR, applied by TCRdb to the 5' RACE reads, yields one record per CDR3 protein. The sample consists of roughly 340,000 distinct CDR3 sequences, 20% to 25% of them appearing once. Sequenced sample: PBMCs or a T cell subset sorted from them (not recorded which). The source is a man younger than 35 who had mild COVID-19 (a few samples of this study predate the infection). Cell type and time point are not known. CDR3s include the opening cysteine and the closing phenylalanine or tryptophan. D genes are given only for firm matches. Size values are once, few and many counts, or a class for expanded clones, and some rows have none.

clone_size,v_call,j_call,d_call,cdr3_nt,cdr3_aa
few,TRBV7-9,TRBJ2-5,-,TGTGCCAGCAGCCAAGGGATGGGCGGTAAAGAGACCCAGTACTTC,CASSQGMGGKETQYF
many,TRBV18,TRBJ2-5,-,TGCGCCAGCAGCCCGGGACACCAAGAGACCCAGTACTTC,CASSPGHQETQYF
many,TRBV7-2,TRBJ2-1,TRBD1,TGTGCCAGCAACCTTCGACAGGGGGCAGATGAGCAGTTCTTC,CASNLRQGADEQFF
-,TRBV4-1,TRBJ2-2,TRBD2,TGCGCCAGCAGCCAAGATACGTGGGGGGGACGCGGCATTAACACCGGGGAGCTGTTTTTT,CASSQDTWGGRGINTGELFF
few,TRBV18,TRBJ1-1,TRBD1,TGTGCCAGCTCACCATTACAGGGGTTAGACACTGAAGCTTTCTTT,CASSPLQGLDTEAFF
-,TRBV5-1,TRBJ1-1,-,TGCGCCAGCAGCTGGGGCCGGGAAGACACTGAAGCTTTCTTT,CASSWGREDTEAFF
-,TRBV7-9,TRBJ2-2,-,TGTGCCAGCCCTCTGTCGCGGCAGAACACCGGGGAGCTGTTTTTT,CASPLSRQNTGELFF
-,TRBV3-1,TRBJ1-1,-,TGTGCCAGCAGCCAAACCGCGAGTAGGTCTGAAGCTTTCTTT,CASSQTASRSEAFF
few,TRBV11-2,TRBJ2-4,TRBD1,TGTGCCAGCACCGACAGGGACATTCAGTACTTC,CASTDRDIQYF
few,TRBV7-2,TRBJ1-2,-,TGTGCCAGCAGCTTAGGGACCTCTAACTATGGCTACACCTTC,CASSLGTSNYGYTF
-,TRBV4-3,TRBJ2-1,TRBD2,TGCGCCAGCAGCCAAGGGGCCCTTATAGCGGGAGGGTCCAATGAGCAGTTCTTC,CASSQGALIAGGSNEQFF
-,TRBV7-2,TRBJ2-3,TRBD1,TGTGCCAGCAGCCCACAGGACAGGGGATCAGATACGCAGTATTTT,CASSPQDRGSDTQYF
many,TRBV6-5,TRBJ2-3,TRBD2,TGTGCCAGCAGTGTGGTAGCGGGGGAGGGAGATACGCAGTATTTT,CASSVVAGEGDTQYF
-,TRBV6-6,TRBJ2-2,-,TGTGCCACATCCCCGGAGGGGCTATGGACCGGGGAGCTGTTTTTT,CATSPEGLWTGELFF
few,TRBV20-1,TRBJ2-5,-,TGCAGTGCTCCCCGGGACCTTCTGGAAGAGACCCAGTACTTC,CSAPRDLLEETQYF
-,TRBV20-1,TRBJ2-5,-,TGCAGTGCTAGAGATCGGAGACTATGGACCCAGTACTTC,CSARDRRLWTQYF
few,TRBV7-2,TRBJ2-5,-,TGTGCCAGCAGCTTGGACTATCTTCTAGAGACCCAGTACTTC,CASSLDYLLETQYF
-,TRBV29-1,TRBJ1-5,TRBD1,TGCAGCGCTAGGACAGGGACTAGCAATCAGCCCCAGCATTTT,CSARTGTSNQPQHF
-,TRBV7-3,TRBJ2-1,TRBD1,TGTGCCAGCAGCTTACCCGGACAGGGAGGCAATGAGCAGTTCTTC,CASSLPGQGGNEQFF
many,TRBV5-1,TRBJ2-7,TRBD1,TGCGCCAGCAGTACCGGGACAGGGATATACGAGCAGTACTTC,CASSTGTGIYEQYF
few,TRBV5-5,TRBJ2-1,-,TGTGCCAGCAGCTTTTGGGGCCATGAGCAGTTCTTC,CASSFWGHEQFF
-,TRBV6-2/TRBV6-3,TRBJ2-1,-,TGTGCCAGCCCTCAGGGCCCAAGCTCCTACAATGAGCAGTTCTTC,CASPQGPSSYNEQFF
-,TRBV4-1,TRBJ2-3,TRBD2,TGCGCCAGCAGCCAGCTCCCCGGGACTAGCGGGGCTAGCACAGATACGCAGTATTTT,CASSQLPGTSGASTDTQYF
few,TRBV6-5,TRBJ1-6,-,TGTGCCAGCAGTTACTCAGGTGGAAAACCCCTCCACTTT,CASSYSGGKPLHF
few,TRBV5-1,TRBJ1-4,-,TGCGCCAGCAGCTTTTTTACAACTAATGAAAAACTGTTTTTT,CASSFFTTNEKLFF
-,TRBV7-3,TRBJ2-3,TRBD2,TGTGCCAGCAGCGGCGGGGGGCCCCCGGCTACGCAGTATTTT,CASSGGGPPATQYF
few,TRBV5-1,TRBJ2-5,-,TGCGCCAGCGGTATTCGGACGGGGCCAGAGACCCAGTACTTC,CASGIRTGPETQYF
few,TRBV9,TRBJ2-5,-,TGTGCCAGCAGCCGGACCCCGGAGACCCAGTACTTC,CASSRTPETQYF
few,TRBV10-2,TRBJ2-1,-,TGCGCCAGCAGAAAAACTGGACCCGACGCGGAGCAGTTCTTC,CASRKTGPDAEQFF
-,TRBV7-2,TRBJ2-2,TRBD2,TGTGCCACCGCGGGACTAGGGGCCACCGGGGAGCTGTTTTTT,CATAGLGATGELFF
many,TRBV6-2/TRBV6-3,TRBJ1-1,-,TGTGCCAGCAACACCAACTGGGGCACTGAAGCTTTCTTT,CASNTNWGTEAFF
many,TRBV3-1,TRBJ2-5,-,TGTGCCAGCAGCCAAGATATCATGATCGAGACCCAGTACTTC,CASSQDIMIETQYF
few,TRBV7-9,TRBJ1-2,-,TGTGCCAGCAGCTTAGAAAGCAGGGACTATGGCTACACCTTC,CASSLESRDYGYTF
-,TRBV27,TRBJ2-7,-,TGTGCCAGCAGTTTTTTGATAGGGGGGTCCTACGAGCAGTACTTC,CASSFLIGGSYEQYF
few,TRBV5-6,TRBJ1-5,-,TGTGCCAGCAGCCGTTACAGGAATCAGCCCCAGCATTTT,CASSRYRNQPQHF
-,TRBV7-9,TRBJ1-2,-,TGTGCCAGCAGCTTAGGTCCACAGTACTATGGCTACACCTTC,CASSLGPQYYGYTF
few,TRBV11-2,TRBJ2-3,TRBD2,TGTGCCAGCAGCCTCGGGGGGGCCCACACAGATACGCAGTATTTT,CASSLGGAHTDTQYF
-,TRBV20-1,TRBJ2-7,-,TGCAGTGGCACCGCCAAAGGCCTCAAGGTCCACGAGCAGTACTTC,CSGTAKGLKVHEQYF
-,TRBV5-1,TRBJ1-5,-,TGCGCCAGCAGCTTGGAAGGTTTCAATCAGCCCCAGCATTTT,CASSLEGFNQPQHF
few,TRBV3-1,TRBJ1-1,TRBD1,TGTGCCAGCAGCCACAGGGGGCGGGGTGAAGCTTTCTTT,CASSHRGRGEAFF
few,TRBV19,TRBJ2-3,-,TGTGCCAGTAGTGCCCGGGACGGTGCTAGCACAGATACGCAGTATTTT,CASSARDGASTDTQYF
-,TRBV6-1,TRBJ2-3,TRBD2,TGTGCCAGCACCGGAGCGGGGGGGCGGGATACGCAGTATTTT,CASTGAGGRDTQYF
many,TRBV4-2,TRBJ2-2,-,TGTGCCAGCAGCCGTGTCCGTGGCCTTGGGACCGGGGAGCTGTTTTTT,CASSRVRGLGTGELFF
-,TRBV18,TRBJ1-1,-,TGTGCCAGCTCACCACCAGAGATGACGAACACTGAAGCTTTCTTT,CASSPPEMTNTEAFF
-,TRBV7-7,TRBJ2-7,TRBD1,TGTGCCAGCAGCTTACCAGGGGGCTTTGACGAGCAGTACTTC,CASSLPGGFDEQYF
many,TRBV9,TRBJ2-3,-,TGTGCCAGCAGATCACCCCCTGGTAGCACAGATACGCAGTATTTT,CASRSPPGSTDTQYF
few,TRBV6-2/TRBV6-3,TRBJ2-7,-,TGTGCCAGCACGGCCGTCGACTACGAGCAGTACTTC,CASTAVDYEQYF
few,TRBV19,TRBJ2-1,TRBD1,TGTGCCAGTAGCCTGGACAGGAGGAGTGAGCAGTTCTTC,CASSLDRRSEQFF
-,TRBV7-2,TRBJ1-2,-,TGTGCCAGCAGCTTAGCGGGGACGGGGTTCTATGGCTACACCTTC,CASSLAGTGFYGYTF
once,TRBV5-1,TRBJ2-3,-,TGCGCCAGCAGCTTGGGGACCGGAAACACAGATACGCAGTATTTT,CASSLGTGNTDTQYF
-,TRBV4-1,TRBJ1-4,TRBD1,TGCGCCAGCAGCCAAGAGGGGACAGGCCTGGAAAAACTGTTTTTT,CASSQEGTGLEKLFF
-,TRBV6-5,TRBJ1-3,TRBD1,TGTGCCACCTTTTCAGGGGGCGCAGGAAACACCATATATTTT,CATFSGGAGNTIYF
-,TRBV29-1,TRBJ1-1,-,TGCAGCGTAACAGGGTCCGGCACTGAAGCTTTCTTT,CSVTGSGTEAFF
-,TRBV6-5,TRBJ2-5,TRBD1,TGTGCCAGCAGTTACCTAGGGGACAGTCAGACCCAGTACTTC,CASSYLGDSQTQYF
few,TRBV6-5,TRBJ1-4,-,TGTGCCAGCAGTTACACATCAGGGGCAACTAATGAAAAACTGTTTTTT,CASSYTSGATNEKLFF
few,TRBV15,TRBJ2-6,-,TGTGCCACCGGTCAGGGGGGAAGTTTCTCTGGGGCCAACGTCCTGACTTTC,CATGQGGSFSGANVLTF
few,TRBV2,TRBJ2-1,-,TGTGCCAGCAGTGTCGGGGGCGGGTTGGATGAGCAGTTCTTC,CASSVGGGLDEQFF
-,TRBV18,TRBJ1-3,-,TGTGCCAGCTCACGACAGGCTGTCTCTGGAAACACCATATATTTT,CASSRQAVSGNTIYF
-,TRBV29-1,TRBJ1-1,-,TGCAGCGCCTACGGGACTGAAGCTTTCTTT,CSAYGTEAFF